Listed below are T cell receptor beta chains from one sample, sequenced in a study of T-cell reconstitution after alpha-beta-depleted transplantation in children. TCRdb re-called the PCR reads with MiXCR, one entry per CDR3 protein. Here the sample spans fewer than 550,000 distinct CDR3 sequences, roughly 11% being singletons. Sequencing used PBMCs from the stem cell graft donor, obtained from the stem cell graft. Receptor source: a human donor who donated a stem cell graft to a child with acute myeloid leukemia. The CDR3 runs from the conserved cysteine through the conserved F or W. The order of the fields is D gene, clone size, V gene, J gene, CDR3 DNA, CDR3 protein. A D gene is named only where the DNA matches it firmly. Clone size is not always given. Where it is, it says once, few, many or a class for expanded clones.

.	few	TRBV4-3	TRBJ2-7	TGCGCCAGCAGCCAAGATCCTCGAGGGGTCGAGCAGTACTTC	CASSQDPRGVEQYF
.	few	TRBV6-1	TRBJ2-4	TGTGCCAGCAGTAAAACGACCCTAGCCAAAAACATTCAGTACTTC	CASSKTTLAKNIQYF
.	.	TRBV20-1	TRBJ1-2	TGCAGTGCTCGTGTTTCCGGGGAAGCTAACTATGGCTACACCTTC	CSARVSGEANYGYTF
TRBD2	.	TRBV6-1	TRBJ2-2	TGTGCCAGCATCTCTAGCGTGGGGGGGACCGGGGAGCTGTTTTTT	CASISSVGGTGELFF
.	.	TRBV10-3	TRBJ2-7	TGTGCCATCAGTGAGTCCGAGGGGAGCTCCTACGAGCAGTACTTC	CAISESEGSSYEQYF
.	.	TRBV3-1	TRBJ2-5	TGTGCCAGCAGCCAGTCAGGGGGGGCCCAGTACTTC	CASSQSGGAQYF
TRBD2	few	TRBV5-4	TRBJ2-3	TGTGCCAGCAGCTCAACGGGACTATTCACAGATACGCAGTATTTT	CASSSTGLFTDTQYF
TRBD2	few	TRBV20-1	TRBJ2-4	TGCAGTGCTAGAGATGGAGGGGCGGGAGGGGGGTTCATTCAGTACTTC	CSARDGGAGGGFIQYF
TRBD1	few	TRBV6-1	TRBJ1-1	TGTGCCAGCAGGGATCCTGGACAGGGGAACACTGAAGCTTTCTTT	CASRDPGQGNTEAFF
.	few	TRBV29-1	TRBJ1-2	TGCAGCGCCGTGCAGGCGTTTGGCTACACCTTC	CSAVQAFGYTF
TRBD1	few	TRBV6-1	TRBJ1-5	TGTGCCAGCAGAAGGACAGGGTTGGTGAATCAGCCCCAGCATTTT	CASRRTGLVNQPQHF
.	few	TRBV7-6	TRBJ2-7	TGTGCCAGCAGCTTGGGCGGACAGTTATACGAGCAGTACTTC	CASSLGGQLYEQYF
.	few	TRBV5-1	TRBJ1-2	TGCGCCAGCAGCAGAGACAGCAACTATGGCTACACCTTC	CASSRDSNYGYTF
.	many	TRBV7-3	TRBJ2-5	TGTGCCAGCAGCTTCGTTAGGGGGGTGGAGACCCAGTACTTC	CASSFVRGVETQYF
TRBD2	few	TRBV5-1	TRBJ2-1	TGCGCCAGCAGCCCTCCCCGAGCGGGAGAAACCACCTACAATGAGCAGTTCTTC	CASSPPRAGETTYNEQFF
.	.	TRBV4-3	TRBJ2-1	TGCGCCAGCAGCCAAGATCGTAGGTACAATGAGCAGTTCTTC	CASSQDRRYNEQFF
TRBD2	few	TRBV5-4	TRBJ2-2	TGTGCCAGCAGCCCCAGGACTAGCGATAACACCGGGGAGCTGTTTTTT	CASSPRTSDNTGELFF
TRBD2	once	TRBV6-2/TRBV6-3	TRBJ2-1	TGTGCCAGCAGTTCGACTAGCGCTCTCTGGAATGAGCAGTTCTTC	CASSSTSALWNEQFF
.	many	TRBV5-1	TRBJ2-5	TGCGCCAGCAGCTTGTCAAGTTTTGAGACCCAGTACTTC	CASSLSSFETQYF
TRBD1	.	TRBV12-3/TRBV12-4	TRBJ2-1	TGTGCCAGCAGTAATTCCCCCGGACAGGTCGATGAGCAGTTCTTC	CASSNSPGQVDEQFF
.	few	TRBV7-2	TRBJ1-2	TGTGCCAGCAGCTTATACGGCGGGCAAACTAACTATGGCTACACCTTC	CASSLYGGQTNYGYTF
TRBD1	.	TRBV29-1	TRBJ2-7	TGCAGCGTCGCCTGGGCAGGACAGGGGGCGCGGGAGCAGTACTTC	CSVAWAGQGAREQYF
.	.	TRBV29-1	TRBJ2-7	TGCAGCGTTGTCCCAGGAACCAGCTCCTACGAGCAGTACTTC	CSVVPGTSSYEQYF
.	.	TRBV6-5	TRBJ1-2	TGTGCCAGCTACAGGGAGGGCTATGGCTACACCTTC	CASYREGYGYTF
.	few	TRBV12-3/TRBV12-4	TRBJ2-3	TGTGCCAGCAGTTTCGACTACCGGGCAGATACGCAGTATTTT	CASSFDYRADTQYF
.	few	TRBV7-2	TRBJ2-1	TGTGCCAGCAGCTTCCTGGGCCATGAGCAGTTCTTC	CASSFLGHEQFF
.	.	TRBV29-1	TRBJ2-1	TGCAGCGTCGAGGATGGCGCGGAGCAGTTCTTC	CSVEDGAEQFF
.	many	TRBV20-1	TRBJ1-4	TGCAGTGCCAGATGGCCAGGGTTGGAAGAAAAACTGTTTTTT	CSARWPGLEEKLFF
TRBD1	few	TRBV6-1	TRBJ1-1	TGTGCCAGCAGTGGACAGGGGGCTACTGAAGCTTTCTTT	CASSGQGATEAFF
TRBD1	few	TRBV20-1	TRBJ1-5	TGCAGTGCTAGCACGAACCGACAGACAGGGCCCTATAGCAATCAGCCCCAGCATTTT	CSASTNRQTGPYSNQPQHF
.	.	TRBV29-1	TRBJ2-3	TGCAGCGTTGTACGGGGAATTCACAATACGCAGTATTTT	CSVVRGIHNTQYF
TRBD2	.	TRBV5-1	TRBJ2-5	TGCGCCAGCAGCTCCACTGGCGGGGGCCAAGAGACCCAGTACTTC	CASSSTGGGQETQYF
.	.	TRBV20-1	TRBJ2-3	TGCAGTGCTAGCGGGACAGATACGCAGTATTTT	CSASGTDTQYF
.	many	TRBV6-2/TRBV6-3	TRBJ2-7	TGTGCCAGCATGGAAAGCTACGAGCAGTACTTC	CASMESYEQYF
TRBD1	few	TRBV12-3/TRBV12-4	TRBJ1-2	TGTGCCAGCTCAACGACAGGGTTAGGAGGCTACACCTTC	CASSTTGLGGYTF
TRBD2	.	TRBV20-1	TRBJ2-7	TGCAGTGCTACTGGGACTAGCGGGAGTGCGTCCTACGAGCAGTACTTC	CSATGTSGSASYEQYF
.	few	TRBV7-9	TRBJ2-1	TGTGCCAGCAGCCCCCTCCTGGGCCGTGTCGATGAGCAGTTCTTC	CASSPLLGRVDEQFF
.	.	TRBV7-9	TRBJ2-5	TGTGCCAGCAGCCCCCGACTCCTACAAGAGACCCAGTACTTC	CASSPRLLQETQYF
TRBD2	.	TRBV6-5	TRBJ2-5	TGTGCCAGCAGTTACGGGGCTGCGGGGGTGGCCGACCAAGAGACCCAGTACTTC	CASSYGAAGVADQETQYF